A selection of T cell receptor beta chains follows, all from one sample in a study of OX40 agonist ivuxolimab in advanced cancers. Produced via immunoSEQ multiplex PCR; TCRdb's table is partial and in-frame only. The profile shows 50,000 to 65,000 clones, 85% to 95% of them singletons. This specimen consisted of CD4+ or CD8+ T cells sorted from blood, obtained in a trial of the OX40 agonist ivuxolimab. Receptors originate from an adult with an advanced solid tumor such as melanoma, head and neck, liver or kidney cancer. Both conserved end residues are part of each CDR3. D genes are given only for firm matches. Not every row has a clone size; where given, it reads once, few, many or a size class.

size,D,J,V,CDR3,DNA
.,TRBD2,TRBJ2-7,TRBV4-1,CASSQGQGLAGSEQYF,TGCGCCAGCAGCCAAGGACAAGGCCTAGCGGGATCCGAGCAGTACTTC
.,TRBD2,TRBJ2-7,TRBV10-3,CATQSGGAYEQYF,TGTGCCACGCAAAGCGGGGGAGCCTACGAGCAGTACTTC
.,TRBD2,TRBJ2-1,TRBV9,CASSVGGSNEQFF,TGTGCCAGCAGCGTGGGCGGGAGCAATGAGCAGTTCTTC
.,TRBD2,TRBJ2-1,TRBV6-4,CASSATAGGYNEQFF,TGTGCCAGCAGTGCCACTGCGGGAGGGTACAATGAGCAGTTCTTC
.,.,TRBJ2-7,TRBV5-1,CASSLTGFEQYF,TGCGCCAGCAGCTTGACCGGGTTTGAGCAGTACTTC
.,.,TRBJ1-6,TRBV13,CASRFRNVSSPLHF,TGTGCCAGCAGGTTCAGGAACGTGAGTTCACCCCTCCACTTT
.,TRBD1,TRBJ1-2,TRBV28,CASSLRGTAGHGYTF,TGTGCCAGCAGTTTACGAGGGACAGCAGGCCATGGCTACACCTTC
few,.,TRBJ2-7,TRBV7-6,CASSLGEGPHYEQYF,TGTGCCAGCAGCTTAGGAGAGGGTCCTCACTACGAGCAGTACTTC
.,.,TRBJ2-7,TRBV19,CASSSRPSYEQYF,TGTGCCAGTAGTTCCCGCCCCAGCTACGAGCAGTACTTC
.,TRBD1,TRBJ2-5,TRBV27,CASSYVLAGGVETQYF,TGTGCCAGCAGTTATGTGTTGGCAGGGGGCGTGGAGACCCAGTACTTC
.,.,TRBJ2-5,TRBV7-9,CASTQTLQETQYF,TGTGCCAGCACCCAGACATTACAAGAGACCCAGTACTTC